This T cell receptor (beta chain) is drawn from a study of CD8 T cells in ankylosing spondylitis. Each CDR3 protein gets one entry after TCRdb re-called the 5' RACE reads with MiXCR. The sample holds more than 60,000 distinct CDR3 sequences; about 5% are singletons and the top ten take 2% to 2.5%. The table lists this clonotype with many counts. Trimming left V 2 bases short and J 1 base short, with 14 bases between. This CDR3 contains 15 residues. The germline V gene has CDR1 DFQATT and CDR2 SNEGSKA (reference sequence). The TCR sequence derives from a male donor with ankylosing spondylitis or in good health (not recorded which). The chain recombines TRBV20-1 with TRBJ1-1, with D possibly TRBD1 on 5 matching bases. Sequenced input: blood, either unsorted or a sorted T cell fraction (not recorded which). The CDR3, as DNA: TGCAGTGCTAGAAGCGGGACGGTCGAGAACACTGAAGCTTTCTTT. Amino acid sequence: CSARSGTVENTEAFF.